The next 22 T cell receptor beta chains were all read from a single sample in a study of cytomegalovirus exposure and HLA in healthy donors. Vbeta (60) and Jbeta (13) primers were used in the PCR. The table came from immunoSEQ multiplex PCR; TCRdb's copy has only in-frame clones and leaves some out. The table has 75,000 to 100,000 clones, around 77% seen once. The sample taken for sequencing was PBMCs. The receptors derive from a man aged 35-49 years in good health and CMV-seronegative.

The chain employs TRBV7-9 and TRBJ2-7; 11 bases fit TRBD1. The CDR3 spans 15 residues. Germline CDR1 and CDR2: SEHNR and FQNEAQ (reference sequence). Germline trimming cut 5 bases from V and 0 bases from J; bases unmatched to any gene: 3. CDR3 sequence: CASSPGTGGSYEQYF. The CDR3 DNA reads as TGTGCCAGCAGCCCAGGGACAGGGGGCTCCTACGAGCAGTACTTC. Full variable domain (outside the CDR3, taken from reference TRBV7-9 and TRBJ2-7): DTGVSQNPRHKITKRGQNVTFRCDPISEHNRLYWYRQTLGQGPEFLTYFQNEAQLEKSRLLSDRFSAERPKGSFSTLEIQRTEQGDSAMYLCASSPGTGGSYEQYFGPGTRLTVT.

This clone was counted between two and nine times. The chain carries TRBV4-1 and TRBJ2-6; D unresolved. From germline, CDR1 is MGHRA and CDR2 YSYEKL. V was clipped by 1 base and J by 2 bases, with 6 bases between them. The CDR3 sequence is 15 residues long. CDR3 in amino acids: CASSQVFAGANVLTF. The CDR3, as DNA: TGCGCCAGCAGCCAAGTTTTCGCTGGGGCCAACGTCCTGACTTTC.

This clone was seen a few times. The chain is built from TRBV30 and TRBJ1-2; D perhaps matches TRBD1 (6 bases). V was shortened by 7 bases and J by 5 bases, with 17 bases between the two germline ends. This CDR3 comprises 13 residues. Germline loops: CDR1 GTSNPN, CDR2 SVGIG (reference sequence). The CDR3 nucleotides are TGTGCCTCCTTGGGGACAAGGCTATATGGCTACACCTTC. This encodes CASLGTRLYGYTF.

The CDR3 DNA sequence: TGTGCCAGCAGTTACCCCGGGACATACCCTGAAGCTTTCTTT. It yields the protein CASSYPGTYPEAFF. V is TRBV6-5 and J is TRBJ1-1; tentatively, D is TRBD1 (6 bases). Germline CDR1 reads MNHEY; CDR2 reads SVGAGI. This CDR3 spans 14 amino acids. Trimming pared 2 bases from V and 6 bases from J, leaving 13 bases between.

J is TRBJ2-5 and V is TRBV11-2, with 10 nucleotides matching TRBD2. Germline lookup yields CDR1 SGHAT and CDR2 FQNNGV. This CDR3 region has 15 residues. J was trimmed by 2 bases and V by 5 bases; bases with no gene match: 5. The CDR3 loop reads CASSRGTSAQETQYF. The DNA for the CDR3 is TGTGCCAGCAGCCGGGGGACTAGCGCACAAGAGACCCAGTACTTC.

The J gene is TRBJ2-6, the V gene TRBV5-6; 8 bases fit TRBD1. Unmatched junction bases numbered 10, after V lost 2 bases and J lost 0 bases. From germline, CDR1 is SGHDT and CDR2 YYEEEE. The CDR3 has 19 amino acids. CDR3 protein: CASSFVFETGVSGANVLTF. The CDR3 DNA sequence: TGTGCCAGCAGCTTCGTTTTTGAGACAGGGGTCTCTGGGGCCAACGTCCTGACTTTC.

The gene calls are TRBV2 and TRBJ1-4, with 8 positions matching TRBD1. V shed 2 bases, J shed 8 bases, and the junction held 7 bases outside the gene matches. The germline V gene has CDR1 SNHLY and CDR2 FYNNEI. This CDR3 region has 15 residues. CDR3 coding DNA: TGTGCCAGCAGTGAACCCCAGGGGGCGAACGAAAAACTGTTTTTT. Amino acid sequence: CASSEPQGANEKLFF.

CDR3 amino acids: CARSGKRDRDRGRYGYTF. CDR3 nucleotides: TGTGCCAGAAGCGGAAAGAGGGACAGGGACAGAGGCCGCTATGGCTACACCTTC. The V and J genes are TRBV5-3 and TRBJ1-2, with 9 bases aligning to TRBD1. TRBV5-3 carries the ORF label, with uncertain function. The length of the CDR3 is 18 residues. V shed 4 bases and J 4 bases; nucleotides not matched to a gene: 17.

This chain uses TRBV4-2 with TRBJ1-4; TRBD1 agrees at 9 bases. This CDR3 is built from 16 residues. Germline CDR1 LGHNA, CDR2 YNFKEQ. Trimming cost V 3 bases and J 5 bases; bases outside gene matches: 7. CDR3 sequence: CASSHDTDRGNEKLFF. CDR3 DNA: TGTGCCAGCAGCCACGACACGGACAGGGGAAATGAAAAACTGTTTTTT.

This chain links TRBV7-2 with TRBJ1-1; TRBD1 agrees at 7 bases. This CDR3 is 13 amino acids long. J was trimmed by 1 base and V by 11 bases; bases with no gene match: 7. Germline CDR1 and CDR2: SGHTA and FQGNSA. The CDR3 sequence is CAEEGQPNTEAFF. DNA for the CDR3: TGTGCCGAAGAGGGACAGCCGAACACTGAAGCTTTCTTT.

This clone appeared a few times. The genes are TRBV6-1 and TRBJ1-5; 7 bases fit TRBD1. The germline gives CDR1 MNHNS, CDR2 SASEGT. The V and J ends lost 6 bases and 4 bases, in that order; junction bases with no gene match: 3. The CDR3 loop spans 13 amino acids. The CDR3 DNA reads TGTGCCAGCAGCGTACAGGGGAATCAGCCCCAGCATTTT. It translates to CASSVQGNQPQHF.

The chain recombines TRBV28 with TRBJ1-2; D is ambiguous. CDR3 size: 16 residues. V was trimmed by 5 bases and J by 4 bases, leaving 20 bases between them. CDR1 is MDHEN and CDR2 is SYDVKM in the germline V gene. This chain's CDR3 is CASSLTLAGAAYGYTF. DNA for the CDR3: TGTGCCAGCAGTCTTACCCTGGCAGGTGCCGCCTATGGCTACACCTTC.

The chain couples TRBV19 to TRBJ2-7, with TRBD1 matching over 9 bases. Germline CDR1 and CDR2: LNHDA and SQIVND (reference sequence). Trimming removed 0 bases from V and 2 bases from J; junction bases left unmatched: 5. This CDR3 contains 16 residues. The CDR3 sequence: CASSIESTGGTYEQYF. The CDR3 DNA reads TGTGCCAGTAGTATAGAGTCGACAGGGGGTACCTACGAGCAGTACTTC.

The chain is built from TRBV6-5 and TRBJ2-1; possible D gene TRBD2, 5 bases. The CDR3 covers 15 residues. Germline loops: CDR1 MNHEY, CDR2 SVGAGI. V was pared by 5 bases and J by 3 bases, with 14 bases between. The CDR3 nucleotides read TGTGCCAGCAGTAGACTACCTATCGACTACAATGAGCAGTTCTTC. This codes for CASSRLPIDYNEQFF.

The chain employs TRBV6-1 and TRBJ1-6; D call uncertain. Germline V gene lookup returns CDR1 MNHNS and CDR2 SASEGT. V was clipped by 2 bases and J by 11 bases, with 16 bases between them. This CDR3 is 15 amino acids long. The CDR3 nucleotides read TGTGCCAGCAGTGAACTGGGCCGAGCCTATACACCCCTCCACTTT. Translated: CASSELGRAYTPLHF.

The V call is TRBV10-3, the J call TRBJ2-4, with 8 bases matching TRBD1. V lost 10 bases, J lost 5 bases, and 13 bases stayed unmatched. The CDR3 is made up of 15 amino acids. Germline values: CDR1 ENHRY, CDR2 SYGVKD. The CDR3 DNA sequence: TGTGCCACCGGGACAGGACCTACTCTCGAAAACATTCAGTACTTC. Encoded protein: CATGTGPTLENIQYF.

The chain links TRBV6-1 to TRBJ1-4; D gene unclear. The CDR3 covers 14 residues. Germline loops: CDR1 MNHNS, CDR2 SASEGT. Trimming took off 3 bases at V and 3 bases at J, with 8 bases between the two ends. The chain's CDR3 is CASSDNSPNEKLFF. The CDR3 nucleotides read TGTGCCAGCAGTGACAACAGTCCTAATGAAAAACTGTTTTTT.

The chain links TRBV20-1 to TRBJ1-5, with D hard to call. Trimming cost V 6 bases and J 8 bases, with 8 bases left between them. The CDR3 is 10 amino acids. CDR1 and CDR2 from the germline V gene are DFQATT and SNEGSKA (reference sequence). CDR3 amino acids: CSAPPEPQHF. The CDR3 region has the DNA TGCAGTGCCCCCCCTGAGCCCCAGCATTTT.

The CDR3 spells CASSQYVLAGGTDTQYF. The CDR3 DNA is TGTGCCAGCAGCCAATACGTCCTAGCGGGAGGAACAGATACGCAGTATTTT. The chain employs TRBV14 and TRBJ2-3; 11 bases agree with TRBD2. This CDR3 comprises 17 residues. V trimming: 2 bases; J trimming: 3 bases; junction bases outside the gene matches: 7. In germline, CDR1 is SGHDN, CDR2 FVKESK.

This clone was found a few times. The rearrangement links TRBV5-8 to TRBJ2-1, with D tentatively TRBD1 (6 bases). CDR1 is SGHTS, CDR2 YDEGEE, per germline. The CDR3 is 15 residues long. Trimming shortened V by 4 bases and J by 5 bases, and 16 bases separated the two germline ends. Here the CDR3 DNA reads TGTGCCAGCAGCCTGGGACGGGACAACCACAATGAGCAGTTCTTC. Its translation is CASSLGRDNHNEQFF.

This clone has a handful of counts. CDR3 DNA sequence: TGTGCCTGGAGGGGGGGGCCAGATACGCAGTATTTT. This sequence encodes CAWRGGPDTQYF. This sequence joins TRBV30 and TRBJ2-3, with D possibly TRBD2 on 7 matching bases. V was trimmed by 3 bases and J by 4 bases, leaving 8 bases between them. The CDR3 covers 12 residues. The germline V gene encodes CDR1 GTSNPN and CDR2 SVGIG (reference sequence).

CDR3: CASSEWAMLEYSNQPQHF. The CDR3 DNA is TGTGCCAGCAGTGAATGGGCTATGCTGGAATATAGCAATCAGCCCCAGCATTTT. The chain links TRBV6-1 to TRBJ1-5; D is undetermined. This CDR3 comprises 18 residues. Germline CDR1 reads MNHNS; CDR2 reads SASEGT. Trimming cost V 2 bases and J 0 bases, with 17 bases left between them.